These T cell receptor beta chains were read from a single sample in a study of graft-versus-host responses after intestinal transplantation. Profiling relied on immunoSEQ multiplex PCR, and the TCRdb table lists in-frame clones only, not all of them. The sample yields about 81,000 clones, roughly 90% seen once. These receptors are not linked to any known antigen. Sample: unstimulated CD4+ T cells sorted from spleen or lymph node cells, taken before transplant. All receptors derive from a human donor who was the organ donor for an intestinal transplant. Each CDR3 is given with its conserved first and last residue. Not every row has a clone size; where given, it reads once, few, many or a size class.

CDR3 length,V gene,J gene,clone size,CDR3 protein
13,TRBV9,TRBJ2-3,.,CASSVEPAGTQYF
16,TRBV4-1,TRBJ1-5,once,CASSQELTRPNQPQHF
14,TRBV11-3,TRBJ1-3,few,CASSFEEDGNTIYF
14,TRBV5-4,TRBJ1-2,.,CASSLGQAPYGYTF
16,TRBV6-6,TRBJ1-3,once,CASSTWDRSSGNTIYF
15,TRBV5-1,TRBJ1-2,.,CASSPGMRMTGGYTF
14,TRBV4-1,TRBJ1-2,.,CASSQVVGLEGYTF
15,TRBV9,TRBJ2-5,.,CASSSTTGLQGTQYF
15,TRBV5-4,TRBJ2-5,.,CASSLAGGFQETQYF
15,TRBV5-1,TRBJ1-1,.,CASSSVPGTTTEAFF
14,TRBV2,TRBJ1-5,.,CASMPGVRNQPQHF
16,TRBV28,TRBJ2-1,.,CATGGGGTSVYNEQFF
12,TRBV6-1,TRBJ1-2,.,CASTEGTAGYTF
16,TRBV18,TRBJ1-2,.,CASSPRQGVDSGGYTF
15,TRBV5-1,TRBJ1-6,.,CASSLGPGYNSPLHF
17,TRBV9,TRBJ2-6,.,CASSVSAALSGANVLTF
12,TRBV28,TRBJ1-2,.,CASSLWGRGYTF
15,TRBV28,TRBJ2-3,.,CASRYLRGAGDTQYF
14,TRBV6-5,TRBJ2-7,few,CASSRQGYSYEQYF
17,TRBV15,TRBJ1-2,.,CATSRDQTAALNYGYTF
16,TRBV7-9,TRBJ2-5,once,CASSPTKTSAQETQYF
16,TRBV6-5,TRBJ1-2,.,CASSYSFGRGNYGYTF
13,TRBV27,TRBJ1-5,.,CASSFGGNQPQHF
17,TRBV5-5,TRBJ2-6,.,CASSLEGRTSGANVLTF
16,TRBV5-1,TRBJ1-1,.,CASSQSGGAKNTEAFF
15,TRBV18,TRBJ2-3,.,CASSPASGSTDTQYF
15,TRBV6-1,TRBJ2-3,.,CASSSGGVPTDTQYF
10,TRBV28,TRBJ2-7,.,CASRGAEQYF